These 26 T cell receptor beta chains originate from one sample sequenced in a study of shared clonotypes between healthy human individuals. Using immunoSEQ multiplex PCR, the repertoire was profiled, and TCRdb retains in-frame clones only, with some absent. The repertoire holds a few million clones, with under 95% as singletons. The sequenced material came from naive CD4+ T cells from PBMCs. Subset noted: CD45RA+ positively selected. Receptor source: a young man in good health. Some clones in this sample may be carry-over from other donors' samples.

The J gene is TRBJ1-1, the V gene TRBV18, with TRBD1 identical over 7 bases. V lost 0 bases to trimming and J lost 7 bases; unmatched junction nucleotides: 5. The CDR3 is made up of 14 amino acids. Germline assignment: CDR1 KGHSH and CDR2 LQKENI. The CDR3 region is CASSPPGRGIEAFF. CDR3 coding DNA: TGTGCCAGCTCACCACCCGGCAGGGGGATTGAAGCTTTCTTT.

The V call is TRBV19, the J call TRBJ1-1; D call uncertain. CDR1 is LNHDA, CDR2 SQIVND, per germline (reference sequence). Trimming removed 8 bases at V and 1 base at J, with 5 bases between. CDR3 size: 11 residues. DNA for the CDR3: TGTGCCAGTGTGCAGAACACTGAAGCTTTCTTT. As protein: CASVQNTEAFF.

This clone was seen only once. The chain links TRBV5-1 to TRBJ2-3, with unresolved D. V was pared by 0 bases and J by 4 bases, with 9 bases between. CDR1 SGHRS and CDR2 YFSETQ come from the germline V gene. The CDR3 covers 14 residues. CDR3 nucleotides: TGCGCCAGCAGCTTGGCCCAGCCAGCAGATACGCAGTATTTT. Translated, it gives CASSLAQPADTQYF. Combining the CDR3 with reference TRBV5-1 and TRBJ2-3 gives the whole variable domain KAGVTQTPRYLIKTRGQQVTLSCSPISGHRSVSWYQQTPGQGLQFLFEYFSETQRNKGNFPGRFSGRQFSNSRSEMNVSTLELGDSALYLCASSLAQPADTQYFGPGTRLTVL.

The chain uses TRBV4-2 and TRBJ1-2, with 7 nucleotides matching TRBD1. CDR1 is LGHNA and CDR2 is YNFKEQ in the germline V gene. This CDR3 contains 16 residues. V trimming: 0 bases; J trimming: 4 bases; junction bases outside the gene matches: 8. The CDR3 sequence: CASSQDPRTGFYGYTF. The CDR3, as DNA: TGTGCCAGCAGCCAAGATCCAAGGACAGGTTTCTATGGCTACACCTTC.

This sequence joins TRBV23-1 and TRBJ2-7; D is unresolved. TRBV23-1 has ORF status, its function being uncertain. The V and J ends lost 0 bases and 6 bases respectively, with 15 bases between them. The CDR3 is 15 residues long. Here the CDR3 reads CASSQSERVSLEQYF. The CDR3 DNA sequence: TGCGCCAGCAGTCAATCGGAAAGGGTATCTCTCGAGCAGTACTTC.

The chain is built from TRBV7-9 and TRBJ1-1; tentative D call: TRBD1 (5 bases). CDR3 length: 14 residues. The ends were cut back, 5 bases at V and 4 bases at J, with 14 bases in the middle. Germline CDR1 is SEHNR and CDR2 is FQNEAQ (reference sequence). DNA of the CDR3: TGTGCCAGCAGCGCCTGGGACGGGGGCACTGAAGCTTTCTTT. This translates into CASSAWDGGTEAFF.

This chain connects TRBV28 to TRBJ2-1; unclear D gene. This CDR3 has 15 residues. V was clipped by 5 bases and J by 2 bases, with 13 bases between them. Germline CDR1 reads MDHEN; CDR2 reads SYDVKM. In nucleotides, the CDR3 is TGTGCCAGCAGTGAAAGGGTTCCCCCCTACAATGAGCAGTTCTTC. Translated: CASSERVPPYNEQFF.

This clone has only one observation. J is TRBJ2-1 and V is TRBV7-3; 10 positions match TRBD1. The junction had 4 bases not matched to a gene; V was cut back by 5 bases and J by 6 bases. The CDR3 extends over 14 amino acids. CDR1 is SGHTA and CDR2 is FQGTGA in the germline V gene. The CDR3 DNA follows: TGTGCCAGCAGCCCAAGGACAGGGGGCAATGAGCAGTTCTTC. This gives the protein CASSPRTGGNEQFF. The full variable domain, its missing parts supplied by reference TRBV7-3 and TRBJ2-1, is GAGVSQTPSNKVTEKGKYVELRCDPISGHTALYWYRQSLGQGPEFLIYFQGTGAADDSGLPNDRFFAVRPEGSVSTLKIQRTERGDSAVYLCASSPRTGGNEQFFGPGTRLTVL.

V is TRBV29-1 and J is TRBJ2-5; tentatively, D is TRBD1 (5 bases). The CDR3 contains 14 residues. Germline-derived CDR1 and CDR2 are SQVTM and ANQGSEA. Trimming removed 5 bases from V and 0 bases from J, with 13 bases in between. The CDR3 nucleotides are TGCAGCGTTACAGGAATAAGGTACCAAGAGACCCAGTACTTC. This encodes CSVTGIRYQETQYF.

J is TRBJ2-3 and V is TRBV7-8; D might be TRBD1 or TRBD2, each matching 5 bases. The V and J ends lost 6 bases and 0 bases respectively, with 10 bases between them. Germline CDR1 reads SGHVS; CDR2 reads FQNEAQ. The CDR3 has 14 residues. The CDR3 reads CASRWGGSTDTQYF. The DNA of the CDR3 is TGTGCCAGCAGATGGGGCGGGAGCACAGATACGCAGTATTTT.

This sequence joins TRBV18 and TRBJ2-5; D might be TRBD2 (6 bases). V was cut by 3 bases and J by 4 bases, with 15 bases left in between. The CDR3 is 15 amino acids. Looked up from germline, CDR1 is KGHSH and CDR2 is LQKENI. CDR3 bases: TGTGCCAGCTCACCTGGGCCGGGAGTGGGAGAGACCCAGTACTTC. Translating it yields CASSPGPGVGETQYF.

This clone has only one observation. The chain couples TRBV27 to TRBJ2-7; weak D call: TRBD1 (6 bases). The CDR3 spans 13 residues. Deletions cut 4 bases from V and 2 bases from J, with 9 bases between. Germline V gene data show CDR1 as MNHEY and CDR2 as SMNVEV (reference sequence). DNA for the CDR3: TGTGCCAGCAGTTCGACAGGCCCCTACGAGCAGTACTTC. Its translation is CASSSTGPYEQYF.

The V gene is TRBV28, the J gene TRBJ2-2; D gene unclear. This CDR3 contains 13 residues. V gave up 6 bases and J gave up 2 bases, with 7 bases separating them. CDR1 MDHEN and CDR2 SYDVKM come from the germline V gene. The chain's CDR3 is CASRRSNTGELFF. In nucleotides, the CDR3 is TGTGCCAGCAGACGATCCAACACCGGGGAGCTGTTTTTT.

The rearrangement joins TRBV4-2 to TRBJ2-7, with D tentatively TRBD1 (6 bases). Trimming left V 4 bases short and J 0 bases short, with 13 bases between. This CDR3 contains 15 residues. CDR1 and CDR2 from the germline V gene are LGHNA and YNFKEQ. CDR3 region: CASSPQDRTSYEQYF. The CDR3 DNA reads TGTGCCAGCAGCCCTCAGGACAGAACCTCCTACGAGCAGTACTTC.

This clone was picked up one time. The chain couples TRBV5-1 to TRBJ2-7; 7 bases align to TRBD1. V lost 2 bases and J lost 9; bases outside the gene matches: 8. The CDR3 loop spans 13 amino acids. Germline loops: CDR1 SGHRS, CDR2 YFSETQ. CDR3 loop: CASSFTTGAAQYF. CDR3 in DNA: TGCGCCAGCAGCTTCACTACAGGGGCCGCGCAGTACTTC.

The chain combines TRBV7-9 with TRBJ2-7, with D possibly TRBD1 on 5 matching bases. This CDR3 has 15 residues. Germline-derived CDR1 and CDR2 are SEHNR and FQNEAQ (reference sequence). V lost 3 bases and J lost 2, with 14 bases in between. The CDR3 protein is CASSFRAGPAYEQYF. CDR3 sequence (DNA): TGTGCCAGCAGCTTTAGGGCAGGGCCCGCCTACGAGCAGTACTTC.

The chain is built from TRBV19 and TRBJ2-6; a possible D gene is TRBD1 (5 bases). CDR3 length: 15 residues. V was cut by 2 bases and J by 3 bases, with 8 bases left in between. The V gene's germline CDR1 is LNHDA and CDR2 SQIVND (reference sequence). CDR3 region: CASSISGYGANVLTF. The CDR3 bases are TGTGCCAGTAGTATATCAGGGTATGGGGCCAACGTCCTGACTTTC.

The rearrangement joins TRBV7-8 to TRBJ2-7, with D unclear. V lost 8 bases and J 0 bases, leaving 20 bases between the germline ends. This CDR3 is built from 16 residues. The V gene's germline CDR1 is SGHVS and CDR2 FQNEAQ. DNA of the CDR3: TGTGCCAGCGGCCCCTTCTGGCAGGAGAGCTCCTACGAGCAGTACTTC. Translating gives CASGPFWQESSYEQYF. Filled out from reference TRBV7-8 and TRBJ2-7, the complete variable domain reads GAGVSQSPRYKVAKRGQDVALRCDPISGHVSLFWYQQALGQGPEFLTYFQNEAQLDKSGLPSDRFFAERPEGSVSTLKIQRTQQEDSAVYLCASGPFWQESSYEQYFGPGTRLTVT.

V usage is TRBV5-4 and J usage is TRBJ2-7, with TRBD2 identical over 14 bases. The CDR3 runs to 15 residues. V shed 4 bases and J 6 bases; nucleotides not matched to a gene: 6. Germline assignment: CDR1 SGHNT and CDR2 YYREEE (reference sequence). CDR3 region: CASSPTSGRALEQYF. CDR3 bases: TGTGCCAGCAGCCCGACTAGCGGGAGGGCCCTCGAGCAGTACTTC.

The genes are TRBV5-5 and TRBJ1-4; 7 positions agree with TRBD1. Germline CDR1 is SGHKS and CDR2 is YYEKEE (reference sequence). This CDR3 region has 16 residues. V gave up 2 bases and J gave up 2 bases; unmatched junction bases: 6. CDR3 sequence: CASSLRGRGTNEKLFF. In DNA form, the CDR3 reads TGTGCCAGCAGCTTAAGGGGGCGGGGGACTAATGAAAAACTGTTTTTT.

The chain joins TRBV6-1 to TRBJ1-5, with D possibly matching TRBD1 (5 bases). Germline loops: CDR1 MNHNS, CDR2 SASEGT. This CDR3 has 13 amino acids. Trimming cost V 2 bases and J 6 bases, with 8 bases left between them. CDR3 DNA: TGTGCCAGCAGTGAATGGCAGGGTCAGCCCCAGCATTTT. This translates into CASSEWQGQPQHF.

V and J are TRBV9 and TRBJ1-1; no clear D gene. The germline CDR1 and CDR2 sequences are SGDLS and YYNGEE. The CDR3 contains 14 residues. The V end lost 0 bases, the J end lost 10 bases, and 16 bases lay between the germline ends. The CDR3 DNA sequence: TGTGCCAGCAGCGTAGCGCCGTCCTCCGAAGGAGCTTTCTTT. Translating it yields CASSVAPSSEGAFF.

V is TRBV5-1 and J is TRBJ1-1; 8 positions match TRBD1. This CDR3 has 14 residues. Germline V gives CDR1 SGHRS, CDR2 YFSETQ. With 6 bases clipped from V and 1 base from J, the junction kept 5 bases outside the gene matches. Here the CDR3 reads CASTSGTGNTEAFF. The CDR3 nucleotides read TGCGCCAGCACCTCGGGGACAGGGAACACTGAAGCTTTCTTT. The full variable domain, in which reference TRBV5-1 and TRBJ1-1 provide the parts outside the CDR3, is KAGVTQTPRYLIKTRGQQVTLSCSPISGHRSVSWYQQTPGQGLQFLFEYFSETQRNKGNFPGRFSGRQFSNSRSEMNVSTLELGDSALYLCASTSGTGNTEAFFGQGTRLTVV.

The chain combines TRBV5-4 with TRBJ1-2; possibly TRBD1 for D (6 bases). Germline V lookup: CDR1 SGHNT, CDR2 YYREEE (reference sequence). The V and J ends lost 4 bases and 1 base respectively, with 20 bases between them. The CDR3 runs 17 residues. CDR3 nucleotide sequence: TGTGCCAGCAGCAAGGGGGGGGACGGATCTTATAACTATGGCTACACCTTC. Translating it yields CASSKGGDGSYNYGYTF.

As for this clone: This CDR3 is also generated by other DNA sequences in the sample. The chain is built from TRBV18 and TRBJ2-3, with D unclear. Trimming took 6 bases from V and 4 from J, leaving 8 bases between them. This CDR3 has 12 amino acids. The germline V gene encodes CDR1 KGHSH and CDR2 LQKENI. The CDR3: CASSPRADTQYF. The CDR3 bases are TGTGCCAGCTCCCCCCGCGCAGATACGCAGTATTTT.

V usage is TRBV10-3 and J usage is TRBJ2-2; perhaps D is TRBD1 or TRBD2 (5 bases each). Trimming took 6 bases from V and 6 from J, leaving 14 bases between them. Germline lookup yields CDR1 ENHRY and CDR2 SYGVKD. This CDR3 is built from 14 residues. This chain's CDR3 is CAISGTALSGELFF. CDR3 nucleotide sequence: TGTGCCATCAGCGGGACCGCCCTCTCCGGGGAGCTGTTTTTT.